A single sample gave rise to the 20 T cell receptor beta chains below, sequenced in a study of blood T cell repertoires in COVID-19. The table came from immunoSEQ multiplex PCR; TCRdb's copy has only in-frame clones and leaves some out. This table holds 300,000 to 350,000 clones, 75% to 90% found once. The sample consisted of PBMCs or T cells enriched from blood (not recorded which). Receptor source: a man younger than 40 who had recovered from COVID-19.

This rearrangement joins TRBV5-1 to TRBJ2-5, with TRBD2 matching 10 bases. Trimming took 0 bases from V and 5 from J; bases not matched to a gene: 4. Germline V CDR1 and CDR2: SGHRS, YFSETQ. The CDR3 is 15 residues long. The CDR3 here is CASSLERGGRETQYF. The CDR3 region has the DNA TGCGCCAGCAGCTTGGAGCGGGGGGGCCGTGAGACCCAGTACTTC.

The chain links TRBV5-1 to TRBJ2-7; TRBD2 matches at 7 bases. Germline CDR1 SGHRS, CDR2 YFSETQ. The CDR3 contains 14 residues. The J segment lost 5 bases and the V segment lost 1 base, leaving 6 bases of the junction unmatched. CDR3 loop: CASSLRAGDHEQYF. CDR3 nucleotide sequence: TGCGCCAGCAGCTTGAGGGCGGGGGACCACGAGCAGTACTTC.

With regard to this clone: At one of its ends the junction is not consistent with the germline gene, which may arise from a read error. This chain joins TRBV19 and TRBJ2-4; possible D gene TRBD2, 5 bases. Germline lookup yields CDR1 LNHDA and CDR2 SQIVND (reference sequence). The CDR3 loop spans 13 amino acids. The CDR3 sequence: CATGIFDKNIQYF. The CDR3 DNA is TGCGCAACGGGAATCTTTGACAAAAACATTCAGTACTTC.

This chain joins TRBV30 and TRBJ1-4; 11 nucleotides line up with TRBD1. CDR1 and CDR2 (germline): GTSNPN, SVGIG (reference sequence). After removal of 3 bases from V and 4 bases from J, the junction contained 10 bases not matched to a gene. This CDR3 has 17 residues. The CDR3 DNA reads as TGTGCCTGGAGGGGAACCGGGACAGGGGGACTTAATGAAAAACTGTTTTTT. This translates into CAWRGTGTGGLNEKLFF.

V and J are TRBV27 and TRBJ1-4; perhaps TRBD1 as D (6 bases). The V end lost 6 bases, the J end lost 7 bases, and 15 bases lay between the germline ends. There are 14 residues in the CDR3. In germline, CDR1 is MNHEY, CDR2 SMNVEV (reference sequence). CDR3 coding DNA: TGTGCCAGCAGCACTAGGGGGGGGGTTGAAAAACTGTTTTTT. Protein sequence: CASSTRGGVEKLFF.

The chain couples TRBV6-5 to TRBJ2-5; D is possibly TRBD1 (6 bases). V gave up 9 bases and J gave up 2 bases, with 10 bases separating them. The CDR3 totals 12 residues. The germline CDR1 and CDR2 sequences are MNHEY and SVGAGI. The CDR3: CASNRDQETQYF. The CDR3 DNA sequence: TGTGCCAGTAACAGGGATCAAGAGACCCAGTACTTC.

V is TRBV27 and J is TRBJ1-6, with unresolved D. The CDR3 sequence is 15 residues long. The germline V gene has CDR1 MNHEY and CDR2 SMNVEV (reference sequence). Deletions cut 2 bases from V and 6 bases from J, with 11 bases between. The CDR3 bases are TGTGCCAGCAGTTTAGAGTCCGGGGTTAATTCACCCCTCCACTTT. Translated, it gives CASSLESGVNSPLHF.

The genes are TRBV2 and TRBJ2-1; 7 bases map to TRBD2. The CDR3 loop spans 14 amino acids. V was clipped by 5 bases and J by 10 bases; unmatched bases: 11. Germline V lookup: CDR1 SNHLY, CDR2 FYNNEI. In DNA, the CDR3 is TGTGCCAGCAGTCAGATTACTAGCGAGGGAGAGCAGTTCTTC. It codes for CASSQITSEGEQFF.

The rearrangement links TRBV4-2 to TRBJ2-4; the D gene is possibly TRBD1 (6 bases). CDR1 is LGHNA and CDR2 is YNFKEQ in the germline V gene. The V end lost 2 bases, the J end lost 4 bases, and 18 bases lay between the germline ends. CDR3 length: 17 amino acids. CDR3 in amino acids: CASSQFIDIGQKNIQYF. The CDR3 DNA reads as TGTGCCAGCAGCCAATTCATCGATATAGGACAGAAAAACATTCAGTACTTC.

This clone was found once. The genes are TRBV2 and TRBJ1-2; D is unresolved. The CDR3 length is 11 residues. Trimming removed 4 bases at V and 7 bases at J, with 7 bases between. The germline V gene has CDR1 SNHLY and CDR2 FYNNEI. In DNA form, the CDR3 reads TGTGCCAGCAGTGCGGGGTTTGGCTACACCTTC. This gives the protein CASSAGFGYTF.

The chain has TRBV10-3 and TRBJ1-4; possible D gene TRBD1, 6 bases. V lost 2 bases to trimming and J lost 3 bases, with 31 bases between them. Germline V gene lookup returns CDR1 ENHRY and CDR2 SYGVKD. The CDR3 runs to 22 residues. DNA for the CDR3: TGTGCCATCAGTGAGGATAGGTTTGGTGCCAGGGGCCCGTTGGGGGCTAATGAAAAACTGTTTTTT. Encoded protein: CAISEDRFGARGPLGANEKLFF.

This CDR3 is CASTYTGVNGYTF. DNA for the CDR3: TGTGCCAGCACTTACACAGGGGTTAACGGCTACACCTTC. The V call is TRBV12-3 or TRBV12-4, the J call TRBJ1-2, with TRBD1 matching 7 bases. Germline trimming cut 7 bases from V and 8 bases from J; bases unmatched to any gene: 10. This CDR3 spans 13 amino acids.

The chain employs TRBV2 and TRBJ2-1; 9 bases align to TRBD2. This CDR3 spans 14 amino acids. Germline assignment: CDR1 SNHLY and CDR2 FYNNEI. With V trimmed by 6 bases and J by 7 bases, 7 bases remained unmatched. This chain's CDR3 is CASRIAGVGNEQFF. The CDR3 DNA reads TGTGCCAGCAGAATAGCGGGGGTGGGAAATGAGCAGTTCTTC.

The chain uses TRBV19 and TRBJ1-5; weak D call: TRBD1 (5 bases). This CDR3 region has 15 residues. Germline V gene data show CDR1 as LNHDA and CDR2 as SQIVND (reference sequence). The V end was cut by 3 bases, the J end by 1 base, with 10 bases between. The CDR3 DNA reads TGTGCCAGTAGTATGGGGGAGGGGAGCAATCAGCCCCAGCATTTT. Protein: CASSMGEGSNQPQHF.

V is TRBV6-5 and J is TRBJ2-6, with D possibly matching TRBD1 (6 bases). The length of the CDR3 is 16 residues. The germline V and J ends were trimmed by 4 bases and 3 bases, with 13 bases remaining between them. CDR1 and CDR2 (germline): MNHEY, SVGAGI. CDR3 sequence (DNA): TGTGCCAGCAGTTCCCACAGGGTTGGTGGGGCCAACGTCCTGACTTTC. Residues: CASSSHRVGGANVLTF.

CDR3 protein: CASSKRTGGVGELFF. The DNA of the CDR3 is TGTGCCAGCAGCAAGAGGACAGGGGGAGTCGGGGAGCTGTTTTTT. The chain recombines TRBV6-2 or TRBV6-3 with TRBJ2-2, with TRBD1 matching over 10 bases. V shed 6 bases and J 7 bases; nucleotides not matched to a gene: 8. Looked up from germline, CDR1 is MNHEY and CDR2 is SVGEGT. The CDR3 sequence is 15 residues long.

This clone was counted once. The chain uses TRBV7-9 and TRBJ2-3; 9 bases match TRBD1. The CDR3 consists of 14 residues. CDR1 and CDR2 from the germline V gene are SEHNR and FQNEAQ (reference sequence). Losses at the gene ends were 1 base for V and 5 bases for J; bases not matched to a gene: 1. This chain's CDR3 is CASSLVTGGDTQYF. The DNA of the CDR3 is TGTGCCAGCAGCTTAGTGACAGGGGGAGATACGCAGTATTTT.

The V call is TRBV30, the J call TRBJ2-6; 11 bases match TRBD1. This CDR3 has 17 residues. Trimming cost V 3 bases and J 0 bases; bases outside gene matches: 4. CDR1 is GTSNPN, CDR2 SVGIG, per germline (reference sequence). Here the CDR3 reads CAWRGTGGNSGANVLTF. Written as DNA, the CDR3 is TGTGCCTGGAGGGGGACAGGGGGAAACTCTGGGGCCAACGTCCTGACTTTC.

V gene TRBV3-1 (or the pseudogene TRBV3-2) combines with J gene TRBJ2-5; D is perhaps TRBD2 (6 bases). Germline assignment: CDR1 LGHDT and CDR2 YNNKEL (reference sequence). The CDR3 extends over 13 amino acids. V lost 5 bases, J lost 3 bases, and 10 bases lay in between. CDR3 bases: TGTGCCAGCAGCAATCGACTAGAAGAGACCCAGTACTTC. It translates to CASSNRLEETQYF.

This chain joins TRBV9 and TRBJ2-7; possible D gene TRBD2, 6 bases. Trimming took 0 bases from V and 6 from J, leaving 16 bases between them. This CDR3 spans 15 amino acids. CDR1 is SGDLS, CDR2 YYNGEE, per germline. The CDR3 DNA reads as TGTGCCAGCAGCGTAGGGGCAGGGAGGACTGGCGAGCAGTACTTC. It translates to CASSVGAGRTGEQYF.